This T cell receptor (beta chain) was captured in a study of neurological immune-mediated disorders. Every sequencing run generated in excess of 180 million TCR-beta sequences. These sequences covered 15-18 subjects. TCRdb recomputed calls from the 5' RACE reads with MiXCR, one row per CDR3 protein. The profile shows about 59,000 distinct CDR3 sequences, roughly 13% of them singletons. Regarding the study as a whole: None of the CDR3 amino acid sequences in expanded clones turned up in more than one subject, which points to private repertoires in all groups.

Germline V gene lookup returns CDR1 SEHNR and CDR2 FQNEAQ (reference sequence). The CDR3 has 15 residues. Trimming removed 4 bases from V and 3 bases from J; junction bases left unmatched: 6. This clonotype was observed at least ten times. Antigen specificity is unknown. Sequencing was carried out using PBMCs. The receptor comes from a woman aged 55-75 years with HTLV-1-associated myelopathy (HAM/TSP). The chain uses TRBV7-9 and TRBJ2-3; 8 bases fit TRBD1. As DNA, the CDR3 is TGTGCCAGCAGCTCGGGACAGGCGGCAACAGATACGCAGTATTTT. Translating gives CASSSGQAATDTQYF.